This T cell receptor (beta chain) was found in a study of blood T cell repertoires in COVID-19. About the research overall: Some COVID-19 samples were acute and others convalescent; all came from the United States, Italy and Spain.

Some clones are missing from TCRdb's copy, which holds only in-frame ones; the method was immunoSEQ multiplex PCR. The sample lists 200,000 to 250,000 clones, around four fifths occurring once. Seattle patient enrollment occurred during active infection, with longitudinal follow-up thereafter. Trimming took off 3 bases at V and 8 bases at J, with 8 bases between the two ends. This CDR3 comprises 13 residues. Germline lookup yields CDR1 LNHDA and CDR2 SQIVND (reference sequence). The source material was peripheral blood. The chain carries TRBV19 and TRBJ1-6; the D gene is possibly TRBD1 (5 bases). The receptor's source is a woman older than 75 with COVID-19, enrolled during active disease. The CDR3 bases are TGTGCCAGTAGTATTGGGGCCGATTCACCCCTCCACTTT. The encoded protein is CASSIGADSPLHF.